This TCR beta chain is drawn from a study of cytomegalovirus exposure and HLA in healthy donors. Primers: 60 Vbeta forward and 13 Jbeta reverse. Generated by immunoSEQ multiplex PCR, the TCRdb table keeps only in-frame clones and is missing some. The sample carries some 110,000 clones, over 70% recorded once. As for this clone: The antigen is undetermined.

Study results and limitations: The authors confirmed in vitro that a few CMV-associated chains were specific for CMV antigens.

The germline gives CDR1 SGHRS, CDR2 YFSETQ. The V gene end was trimmed by 3 bases and the J gene end by 7 bases; junction bases not matched to a gene: 5. The CDR3 has 14 amino acids. This chain joins TRBV5-1 and TRBJ1-4; 8 bases match TRBD1. The source of this sequence is a male donor in good health and CMV-seronegative. Sequencing used PBMCs. The CDR3 spells CASSSDRGGEKLFF. The CDR3, as DNA: TGCGCCAGCAGCTCCGACAGGGGCGGTGAAAAACTGTTTTTT.